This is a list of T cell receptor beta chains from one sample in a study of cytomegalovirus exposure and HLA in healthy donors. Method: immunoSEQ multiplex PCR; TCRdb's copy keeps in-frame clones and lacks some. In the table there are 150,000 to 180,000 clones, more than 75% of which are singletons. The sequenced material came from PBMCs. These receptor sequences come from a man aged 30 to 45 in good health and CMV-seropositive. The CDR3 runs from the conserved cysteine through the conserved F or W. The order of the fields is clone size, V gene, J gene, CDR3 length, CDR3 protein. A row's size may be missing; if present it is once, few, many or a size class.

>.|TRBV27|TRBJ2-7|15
CASSLKAGGSYEQYF
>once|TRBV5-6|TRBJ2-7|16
CASSSLPGGDPYEQYF
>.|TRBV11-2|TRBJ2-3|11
CASSSTDTQYF
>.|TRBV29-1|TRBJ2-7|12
CSAADSTYEQYF
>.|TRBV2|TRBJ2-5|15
CASSEPTEAGETQYF
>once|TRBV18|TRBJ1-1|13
CASQTDLNTEAFF
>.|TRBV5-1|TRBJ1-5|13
CASSRGLNQPQHF
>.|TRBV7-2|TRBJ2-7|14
CASSLAYNSYEQYF
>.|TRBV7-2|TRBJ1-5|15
CASSLDGTQNQPQHF
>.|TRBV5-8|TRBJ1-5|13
CASSLTGNQPQHF
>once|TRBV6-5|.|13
CASRGGNSYEQYF
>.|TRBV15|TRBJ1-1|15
CATSGGQGENTEAFF
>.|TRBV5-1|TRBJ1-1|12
CASFDWNTEAFF
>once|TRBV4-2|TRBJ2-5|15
CASRLGLENGGTQYF
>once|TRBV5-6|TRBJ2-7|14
CASSEGLALYEQYF
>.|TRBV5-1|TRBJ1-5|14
CASSLGQKNQPQHF
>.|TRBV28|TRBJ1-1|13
CASSSGQNTEAFF
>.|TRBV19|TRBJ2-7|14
CASSIRLAGTEQYF
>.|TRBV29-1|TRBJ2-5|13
CSVRRGNQETQYF
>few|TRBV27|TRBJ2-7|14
CASSLVDRTYEQYF
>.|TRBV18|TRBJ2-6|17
CASSPQWGASGANVLTF
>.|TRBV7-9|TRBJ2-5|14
CASSPSGFQETQYF
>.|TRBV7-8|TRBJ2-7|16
CASSYTARLNSYEQYF
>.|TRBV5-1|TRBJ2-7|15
CASSTSTGESYEQYF
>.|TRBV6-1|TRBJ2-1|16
CASSARTGLAYNEQFF
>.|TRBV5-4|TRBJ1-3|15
CASSPDTDSGNTIYF
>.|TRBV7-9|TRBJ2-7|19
CASSQAGLAAIFTSYEQYF
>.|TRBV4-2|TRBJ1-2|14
CASSQDASNYGYTF
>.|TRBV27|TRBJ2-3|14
CASSPGQWTDTQYF
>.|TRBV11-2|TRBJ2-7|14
CASRVAGKTYEQYF
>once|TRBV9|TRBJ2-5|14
CASSGLAGHETQYF
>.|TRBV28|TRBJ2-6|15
CASSYQGAGANVLTF
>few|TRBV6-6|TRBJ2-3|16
CASSIGTSGSADTQYF